Presented here are 9 T cell receptor beta chains from one specimen sequenced in a study of T cell changes during pregnancy in multiple sclerosis. Clones were read by immunoSEQ multiplex PCR, and TCRdb kept only the in-frame ones, dropping some. Seen here are tens of thousands of clones, 94% observed once, and the top ten hold roughly 0.93%. Source: peripheral blood, taken in the second trimester of pregnancy. The receptors originated from a female donor in good health, enrolled as a control in a pregnancy study.

The gene calls are TRBV9 and TRBJ2-2, with 11 bases fitting TRBD2. The CDR3 spans 16 residues. Germline CDR1 SGDLS, CDR2 YYNGEE. V was clipped by 3 bases and J by 7 bases; unmatched bases: 8. The CDR3 DNA follows: TGTGCCAGCAGCGCCGGGACTAGCGGCGATTTCGGGGAGCTGTTTTTT. Protein sequence: CASSAGTSGDFGELFF. Drawing the rest from reference TRBV9 and TRBJ2-2, the complete variable domain is DSGVTQTPKHLITATGQRVTLRCSPRSGDLSVYWYQQSLDQGLQFLIQYYNGEERAKGNILERFSAQQFPDLHSELNLSSLELGDSALYFCASSAGTSGDFGELFFGEGSRLTVL.

This chain connects TRBV28 to TRBJ2-7, with 13 bases matching TRBD2. In germline, CDR1 is MDHEN, CDR2 SYDVKM. There are 19 residues in the CDR3. The ends lost 6 bases at V and 2 bases at J; junction bases unmatched: 16. DNA of the CDR3: TGTGCCAGCAGCCCGGGGGGTTTCGGTACTAGCGGGAGGGCCTACGAGCAGTACTTC. Translated, it gives CASSPGGFGTSGRAYEQYF.

The gene calls are TRBV11-2 and TRBJ1-2; TRBD1 aligns across 8 bases. The length of the CDR3 is 15 residues. The V segment lost 0 bases and the J segment 4 bases; nucleotides outside the gene matches: 4. Looked up from germline, CDR1 is SGHAT and CDR2 is FQNNGV. CDR3 loop: CASSLDTQGAYGYTF. CDR3 DNA sequence: TGTGCCAGCAGCTTAGATACCCAGGGGGCCTATGGCTACACCTTC.

V and J are TRBV4-1 and TRBJ1-4; 9 bases agree with TRBD1. After removal of 0 bases from V and 7 bases from J, the junction contained 6 bases not matched to a gene. The germline gives CDR1 MGHRA, CDR2 YSYEKL. The CDR3 is 16 residues long. CDR3 region: CASSQELGQGLEKLFF. The CDR3 coding sequence is TGCGCCAGCAGCCAAGAGTTGGGACAGGGCCTTGAAAAACTGTTTTTT.

CDR3: CASSAVDRDYGYTF. In nucleotides, the CDR3 is TGTGCCAGCAGCGCGGTCGACCGGGACTATGGCTACACCTTC. The V call is TRBV7-6, the J call TRBJ1-2; D gene ambiguous. Deletions cut 5 bases from V and 3 bases from J, with 13 bases between. This CDR3 region has 14 residues. Germline CDR1 SGHVS, CDR2 FNYEAQ. Complete variable domain (other parts from reference TRBV7-6 and TRBJ1-2): GAGVSQSPRYKVTKRGQDVALRCDPISGHVSLYWYRQALGQGPEFLTYFNYEAQQDKSGLPNDRFSAERPEGSISTLTIQRTEQRDSAMYRCASSAVDRDYGYTFGSGTRLTVV.

The rearrangement uses TRBV19 and TRBJ2-1; D may be TRBD1 (6 bases). CDR1 is LNHDA, CDR2 SQIVND, per germline (reference sequence). Trimming removed 5 bases from V and 1 base from J, with 9 bases in between. The length of the CDR3 is 14 residues. The CDR3 region has the DNA TGTGCCAGTAGTCAGGGGAATTCCTACAATGAGCAGTTCTTC. Protein: CASSQGNSYNEQFF.

The chain joins TRBV28 to TRBJ2-7, with 10 bases fitting TRBD2. Germline CDR1 and CDR2: MDHEN and SYDVKM. The J segment lost 1 base and the V segment lost 3 bases, leaving 3 bases of the junction unmatched. The CDR3 contains 15 residues. In nucleotides, the CDR3 is TGTGCCAGCAGTTTGACTAGCGGGTCATCCTACGAGCAGTACTTC. It is translated as CASSLTSGSSYEQYF.

The gene calls are TRBV19 and TRBJ2-2; D is uncertain. Germline V gene sequence: CDR1 LNHDA, CDR2 SQIVND (reference sequence). CDR3 size: 14 residues. V shed 3 bases and J shed 1 base, with 6 bases lying between them. The DNA of the CDR3 is TGTGCCAGTAGTATTCCCGGGAACACCGGGGAGCTGTTTTTT. Amino acid sequence: CASSIPGNTGELFF.

The rearrangement links TRBV19 to TRBJ1-2; 8 bases match TRBD1. Germline V gene lookup returns CDR1 LNHDA and CDR2 SQIVND (reference sequence). The CDR3 spans 15 residues. Trimming at V came to 4 bases and at J to 2 bases, leaving 6 bases not matched to a gene. The CDR3 DNA follows: TGTGCCAGTAGTAGGACAGGGAATACGAACTATGGCTACACCTTC. The encoded protein is CASSRTGNTNYGYTF.